This TCR beta chain was recovered during a study of tumor-infiltrating lymphocytes in oesophageal squamous cell carcinoma. J lost 4 bases, V lost 5 bases, and 12 bases had no gene match. The CDR3 totals 16 residues. CDR1 is SGHVT, CDR2 SQSDAQ, per germline. TCRdb used MiXCR to reprocess the PCR reads, holding one entry per CDR3 protein. The top ten clones hold more than 30% of a sample with around 23,000 distinct CDR3 sequences, 30% to 40% of them seen once. This chain joins TRBV7-4 and TRBJ1-2, with TRBD1 matching over 8 bases. The TCR sequence derives from a male donor with esophageal squamous cell carcinoma. The specimen sequenced was esophageal tumor tissue. The CDR3 protein is CASSLDRGAHFYGYTF. CDR3 in DNA: TGTGCCAGCAGCCTCGACAGGGGAGCCCACTTCTATGGCTACACCTTC.